This T cell receptor beta chain was captured in a study of blood T cells in healthy people across ages. Turning to the study itself: Researchers report that template switching captured about one barcoded beta molecule per two T cells.

CDR1 GTSNPN and CDR2 SVGIG come from the germline V gene (reference sequence). This CDR3 spans 13 amino acids. V shed 1 base, J shed 4 bases, and the junction held 0 bases outside the gene matches. Concerning this clonotype: Its target is unknown.

The study's findings and limits: Getting older went along with TCR beta diversity per million T cells dropping roughly linearly.

The second PCR ran roughly 6 to 12 cycles with a sample-barcoded 5' primer and J-beta primers. From the 5' RACE reads, TCRdb called clonotypes with MiXCR, one entry per CDR3 protein. Of around 1.5 million distinct CDR3 sequences in the sample, roughly 64% were seen once. Each sample provided at least 5.5 micrograms of extracted total RNA. Sequenced: blood. The V and J genes are TRBV30 and TRBJ2-5, with TRBD2 identical over 10 bases. This receptor was obtained from a man between 18 and 29 years old in good health. This CDR3 is CAWSGLAGETQYF. CDR3 DNA: TGTGCCTGGAGTGGACTAGCGGGAGAGACCCAGTACTTC.